The rows below give T cell receptor beta chains drawn from one sample of a study of human T cells and chemical hapten exposure. One entry per CDR3 protein results from TCRdb running MiXCR on the RACE reads. The sample includes 84,000 or so distinct CDR3 sequences, 10% of them seen just once. Material: whole blood, obtained in connection with sensitization to the hapten diphenylcyclopropenone (DPC). These receptors were collected from a woman aged 30 to 39 with alopecia areata. Some clones in this sample may be carry-over from other donors' samples. The CDR3 runs from the conserved cysteine through the conserved F or W. Each record gives: V gene, D gene, J gene, clone size, CDR3 protein, CDR3 DNA. The D gene is left open where the match is weak. Only part of the rows carry a size: once, few, many, or a class if the clone is expanded.

TRBV27,.,TRBJ2-7,.,CASSGSLSYEQYF,TGTGCCAGCAGCGGGAGCCTAAGTTACGAGCAGTACTTC
TRBV29-1,.,TRBJ1-5,many,CSVEETPNQPQHF,TGCAGCGTTGAAGAGACACCCAATCAGCCCCAGCATTTT
TRBV7-9,.,TRBJ1-4,few,CASSLDEKLFF,TGTGCCAGCAGCTTAGATGAAAAACTGTTTTTT
TRBV6-2/TRBV6-3,TRBD1,TRBJ2-1,many,CASRGTGFYEQFF,TGTGCCAGCAGGGGGACAGGGTTTTATGAGCAGTTCTTC
TRBV29-1,TRBD1,TRBJ1-1,many,CSVEILSPGGHTEAFF,TGCAGCGTTGAAATTTTGTCTCCAGGGGGGCACACTGAAGCTTTCTTT
TRBV20-1,.,TRBJ1-1,few,CSVRGNTEAFF,TGCAGTGTCCGGGGGAATACTGAAGCTTTCTTT
TRBV5-4,.,TRBJ1-2,many,CASSLRNQEGYTF,TGTGCCAGCAGCTTGAGAAACCAGGAGGGCTACACCTTC
TRBV10-2,TRBD2,TRBJ2-3,.,CTSSRNSGTSIDTQYF,TGCACCAGCAGCCGAAATTCCGGGACTAGCATCGATACGCAGTATTTT
TRBV20-1,TRBD1,TRBJ1-2,many,CSAGQGDYGYTF,TGCAGTGCGGGACAGGGCGACTATGGCTACACCTTC
TRBV28,.,TRBJ1-2,few,CASSLDEPYGYTF,TGTGCCAGCAGTTTAGATGAACCCTATGGCTACACCTTC
TRBV6-2/TRBV6-3,.,TRBJ1-5,many,CASEPNYSNQPQHF,TGTGCCAGCGAACCGAATTATAGCAATCAGCCCCAGCATTTT
TRBV6-2/TRBV6-3,.,TRBJ1-5,few,CATGTPNQPQHF,TGTGCTACCGGGACACCGAATCAGCCCCAGCATTTT
TRBV29-1,TRBD2,TRBJ2-7,.,CSVIPLAGVDEQYF,TGCAGCGTTATCCCCCTGGCGGGAGTTGACGAGCAGTACTTC
TRBV5-1,.,TRBJ2-3,few,CASSDPTATDTQYF,TGCGCCAGCAGCGATCCGACAGCCACAGATACGCAGTATTTT
TRBV20-1,TRBD1,TRBJ1-1,few,CSASRGQMNTEAFF,TGCAGTGCTAGTAGGGGACAGATGAACACTGAAGCTTTCTTT
TRBV6-5,.,TRBJ2-3,.,CASSYLTGIGTDTQYF,TGTGCCAGCAGTTACCTAACAGGGATCGGCACAGATACGCAGTATTTT
TRBV9,.,TRBJ2-2,many,CASSVGARGELFF,TGTGCCAGCAGCGTAGGGGCCCGTGGGGAGCTGTTTTTT
TRBV29-1,TRBD1,TRBJ1-2,many,CSARQGNYGYTF,TGCAGCGCCCGACAGGGGAACTATGGCTACACCTTC
TRBV27,.,TRBJ2-7,.,CASTRYPGQFYEQYF,TGTGCCAGCACTCGCTACCCTGGACAGTTCTACGAGCAGTACTTC
TRBV4-2,TRBD2,TRBJ2-5,.,CASSQGQRGLQETQYF,TGTGCCAGCAGCCAGGGGCAGCGGGGGCTCCAAGAGACCCAGTACTTC
TRBV5-1,TRBD1,TRBJ1-2,many,CASRRGQADTNYGYTF,TGCGCCAGCAGACGTGGACAGGCGGATACTAACTATGGCTACACCTTC
TRBV20-1,TRBD2,TRBJ2-7,many,CSAPTSGSPEQYF,TGCAGTGCCCCGACTAGCGGGAGTCCCGAGCAGTACTTC
TRBV7-3,.,TRBJ2-3,.,CASSPSGLLTDTQYF,TGTGCCAGCAGCCCCAGCGGGCTACTCACAGATACGCAGTATTTT
TRBV19,.,TRBJ1-2,many,CVTKDGASDYGYTF,TGTGTTACGAAGGATGGCGCCTCGGACTATGGCTACACCTTC
TRBV29-1,.,TRBJ2-7,.,CSVRYRLASSYEQYF,TGCAGCGTTCGCTACCGACTGGCCAGCTCCTACGAGCAGTACTTC
TRBV20-1,TRBD1,TRBJ2-1,once,CSARDWTGTGNFF,TGCAGTGCTAGAGATTGGACCGGGACAGGGAACTTCTTC
TRBV29-1,TRBD2,TRBJ2-7,.,CSVEAGGYEQYF,TGCAGCGTTGAAGCGGGAGGATACGAGCAGTACTTC
TRBV6-6,TRBD2,TRBJ2-5,many,CASSARRTSGLQETQYF,TGTGCCAGCAGTGCCCGACGGACTAGCGGGTTACAAGAGACCCAGTACTTC
TRBV29-1,.,TRBJ1-5,many,CSVGAGADREAQHF,TGCAGCGTTGGGGCCGGAGCCGACCGGGAGGCCCAGCATTTT
TRBV29-1,TRBD1,TRBJ2-7,many,CSVEGQGAYEQYF,TGCAGCGTTGAGGGACAGGGTGCCTACGAGCAGTACTTC